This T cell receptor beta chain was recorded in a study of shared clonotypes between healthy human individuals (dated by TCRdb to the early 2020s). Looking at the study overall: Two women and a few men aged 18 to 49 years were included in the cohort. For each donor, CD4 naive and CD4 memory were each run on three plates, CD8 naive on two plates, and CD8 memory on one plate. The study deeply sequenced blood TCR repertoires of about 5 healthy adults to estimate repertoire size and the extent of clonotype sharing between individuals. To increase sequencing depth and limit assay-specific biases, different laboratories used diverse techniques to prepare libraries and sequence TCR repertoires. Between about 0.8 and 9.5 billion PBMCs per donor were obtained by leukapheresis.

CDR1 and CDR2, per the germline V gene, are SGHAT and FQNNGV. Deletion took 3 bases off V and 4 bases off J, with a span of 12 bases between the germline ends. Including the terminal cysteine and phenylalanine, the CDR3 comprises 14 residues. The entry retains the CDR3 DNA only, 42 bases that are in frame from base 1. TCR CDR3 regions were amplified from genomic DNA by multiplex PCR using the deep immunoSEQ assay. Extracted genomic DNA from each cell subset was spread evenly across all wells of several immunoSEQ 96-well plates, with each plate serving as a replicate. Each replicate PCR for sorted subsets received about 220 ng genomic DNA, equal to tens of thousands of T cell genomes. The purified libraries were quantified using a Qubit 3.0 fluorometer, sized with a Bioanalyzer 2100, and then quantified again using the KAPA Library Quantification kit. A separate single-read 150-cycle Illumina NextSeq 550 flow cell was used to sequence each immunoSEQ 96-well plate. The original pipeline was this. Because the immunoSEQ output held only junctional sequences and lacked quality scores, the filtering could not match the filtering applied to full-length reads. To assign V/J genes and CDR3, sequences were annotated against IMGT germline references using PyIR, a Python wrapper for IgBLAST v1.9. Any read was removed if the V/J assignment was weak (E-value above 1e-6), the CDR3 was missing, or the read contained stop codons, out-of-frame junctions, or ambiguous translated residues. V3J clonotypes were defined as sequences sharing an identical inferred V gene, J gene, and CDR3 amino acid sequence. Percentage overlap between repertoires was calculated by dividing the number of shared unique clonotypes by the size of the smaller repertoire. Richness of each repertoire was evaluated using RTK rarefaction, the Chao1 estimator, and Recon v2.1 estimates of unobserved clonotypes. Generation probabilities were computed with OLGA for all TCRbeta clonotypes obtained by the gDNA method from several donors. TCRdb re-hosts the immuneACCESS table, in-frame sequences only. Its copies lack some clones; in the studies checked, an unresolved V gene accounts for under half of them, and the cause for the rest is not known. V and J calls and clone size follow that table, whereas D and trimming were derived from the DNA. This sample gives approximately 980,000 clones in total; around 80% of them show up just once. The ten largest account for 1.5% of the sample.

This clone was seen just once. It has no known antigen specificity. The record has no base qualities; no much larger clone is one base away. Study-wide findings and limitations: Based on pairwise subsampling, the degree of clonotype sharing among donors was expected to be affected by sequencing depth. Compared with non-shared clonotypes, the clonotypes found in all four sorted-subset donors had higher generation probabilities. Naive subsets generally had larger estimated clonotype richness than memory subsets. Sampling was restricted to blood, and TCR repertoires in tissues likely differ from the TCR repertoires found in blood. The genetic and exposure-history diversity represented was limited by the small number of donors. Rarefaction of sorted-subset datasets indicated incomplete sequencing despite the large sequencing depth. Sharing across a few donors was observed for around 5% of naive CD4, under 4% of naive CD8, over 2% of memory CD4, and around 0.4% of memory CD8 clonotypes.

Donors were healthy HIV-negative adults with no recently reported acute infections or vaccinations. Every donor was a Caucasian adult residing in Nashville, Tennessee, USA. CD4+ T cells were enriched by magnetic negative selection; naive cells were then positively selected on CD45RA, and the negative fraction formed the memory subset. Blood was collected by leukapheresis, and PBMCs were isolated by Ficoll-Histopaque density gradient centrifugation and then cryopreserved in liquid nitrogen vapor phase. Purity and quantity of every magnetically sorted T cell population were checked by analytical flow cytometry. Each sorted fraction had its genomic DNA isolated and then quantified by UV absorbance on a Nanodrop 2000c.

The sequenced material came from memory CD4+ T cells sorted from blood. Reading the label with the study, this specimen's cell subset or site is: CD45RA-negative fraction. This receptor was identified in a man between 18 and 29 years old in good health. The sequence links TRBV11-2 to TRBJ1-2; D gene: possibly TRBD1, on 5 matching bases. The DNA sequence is TGTGCCAGCAGCTTCGGACAACACGTCTATGGCTACACCTTC. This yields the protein CASSFGQHVYGYTF. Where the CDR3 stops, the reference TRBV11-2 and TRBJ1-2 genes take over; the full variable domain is EAGVAQSPRYKIIEKRQSVAFWCNPISGHATLYWYQQILGQGPKLLIQFQNNGVVDDSQLPKDRFSAERLKGVDSTLKIQPAKLEDSAVYLCASSFGQHVYGYTFGSGTRLTVV.